These T cell receptor beta chains were read from a single sample in a study of cytomegalovirus exposure and HLA in healthy donors. The assay was immunoSEQ multiplex PCR, and TCRdb's table has in-frame clones only and misses some. This sample contains approximately 71,000 clones. The sequencing input was PBMCs. The source is a female donor in good health and CMV-seropositive. The CDR3 runs from the conserved cysteine through the conserved F or W. A D gene is named only where the DNA matches it firmly.

TRBJ1-6 | TRBV6-5 | . | TGTGCCAGCAGTTACTCCTCGAGCTCCTATAATTCACCCCTCCACTTT | CASSYSSSSYNSPLHF
TRBJ2-3 | TRBV19 | . | TGTGCCAGTAGTAGAGGAGGGGATACGCAGTATTTT | CASSRGGDTQYF
TRBJ1-1 | TRBV28 | . | TGTGCCAGCAACGACAAGATGAACACTGAAGCTTTCTTT | CASNDKMNTEAFF
TRBJ1-1 | TRBV5-1 | . | TGCGCCAGCAGCTTGGGAACGGGGGGTAGCACTGAAGCTTTCTTT | CASSLGTGGSTEAFF
TRBJ2-7 | TRBV29-1 | TRBD1 | TGCAGCGTTGACGACAGGGCCGGGAACGAGCAGTACTTC | CSVDDRAGNEQYF
TRBJ2-7 | TRBV4-1 | . | TGCGCCAGCAGCCAGGACTACCTACGCTCCTACGAGCAGTACTTC | CASSQDYLRSYEQYF
TRBJ2-7 | TRBV6-1 | TRBD1 | TGTGCCAGCAGTGCGTTTCCTCCGGGACAGGGGAACTACGAGCAGTACTTC | CASSAFPPGQGNYEQYF
TRBJ1-1 | TRBV4-1 | TRBD1 | TGCGCCAGCAGCCACGTACAGGGGTTGAACACTGAAGCTTTCTTT | CASSHVQGLNTEAFF
TRBJ1-5 | TRBV7-9 | TRBD1 | TGTGCCAGCAGCTTAGGATCGACAGGGAATCAGCCCCAGCATTTT | CASSLGSTGNQPQHF
TRBJ2-7 | TRBV15 | TRBD1 | TGTGCCACCAGCAAGACAGGGGGCGCCGAGAACGAGCAGTACTTC | CATSKTGGAENEQYF
TRBJ1-4 | TRBV28 | . | TGTGCCAGCAGTTTAAGCTACGGGATTAATGAAAAACTGTTTTTT | CASSLSYGINEKLFF
TRBJ2-3 | TRBV19 | . | TGTGCCAGTAGGCTTTCGGGGGAAACGCAGTATTTT | CASRLSGETQYF
TRBJ2-3 | TRBV10-2 | TRBD2 | TGCGCCAGCAGTGGAGTAAGCGGGAGATCAGATACGCAGTATTTT | CASSGVSGRSDTQYF
TRBJ2-3 | TRBV6-1 | . | TGTGCCAGCAGCACCAGAGGGGATACGCAGTATTTT | CASSTRGDTQYF
TRBJ1-5 | TRBV29-1 | . | TGCAGCGTTGTTACACAGGGAAGCAATCAGCCCCAGCATTTT | CSVVTQGSNQPQHF
TRBJ2-1 | TRBV5-1 | TRBD2 | TGCGCCAGCAGCTTGGGGACTAGCTACAATGAGCAGTTCTTC | CASSLGTSYNEQFF
TRBJ1-1 | TRBV11-3 | . | TGTGCCAGCAGCTTAGAGGCGGGCCGAGACACTGAAGCTTTCTTT | CASSLEAGRDTEAFF
TRBJ1-2 | TRBV18 | TRBD1 | TGTGCCAGCTCACCATTTGATTCTTCGACAGGGGACTATGGCTACACCTTC | CASSPFDSSTGDYGYTF
TRBJ2-1 | TRBV10-3 | TRBD2 | TGTGCCATTCAAGCGGGGGGTTCCCACAATGAGCAGTTCTTC | CAIQAGGSHNEQFF
TRBJ2-5 | TRBV5-5 | . | TGTGCCAGCAGCTTGGTCCGAGAGACCCAGTACTTC | CASSLVRETQYF
TRBJ2-3 | TRBV6-1 | . | TGTGCCAGCAGTGAATTGGGTAGCTGGAGCACAGATACGCAGTATTTT | CASSELGSWSTDTQYF
TRBJ2-5 | TRBV5-1 | TRBD1 | TGCGCCAGCAGCTCGACACAGGGGGTAGAGACCCAGTACTTC | CASSSTQGVETQYF
TRBJ2-7 | TRBV18 | TRBD1 | TGTGCCAGCTCACCGGGACAGGGGGTGAACGAGCAGTACTTC | CASSPGQGVNEQYF
TRBJ2-3 | TRBV29-1 | . | TGCAGCGCCTATGGGCCAGATACGCAGTATTTT | CSAYGPDTQYF
TRBJ1-2 | TRBV18 | TRBD1 | TGTGCCAGCTCCCCGTCGCAGACAGGGGGCGCTGGATTTTATGGCTACACCTTC | CASSPSQTGGAGFYGYTF
TRBJ2-5 | TRBV4-1 | TRBD2 | TGCGCCAGCAGCCAAGAAATAGCGGGGGGTTGGAAGACCCAGTACTTC | CASSQEIAGGWKTQYF
TRBJ2-5 | TRBV5-1 | TRBD2 | TGCGCCAGCAGCTTTGGGACTAGCGGGAGTAGAGGGACCCAGTACTTC | CASSFGTSGSRGTQYF
TRBJ1-2 | TRBV5-1 | TRBD1 | TGCGCCAGCTGGACAGGTCGGGGTAACTATGGCTACACCTTC | CASWTGRGNYGYTF
TRBJ1-4 | TRBV6-6 | . | TGTGCCAGCAGTCCCGGACTTGAAAAACTGTTTTTT | CASSPGLEKLFF
TRBJ1-6 | TRBV5-1 | . | TGCGCCAGCACCCAGGGTTCCTATAATTCACCCCTCCACTTT | CASTQGSYNSPLHF
TRBJ2-7 | TRBV7-9 | . | TGTGCCAGCAGCTTACAAACCTACGAGCAGTACTTC | CASSLQTYEQYF
TRBJ2-5 | TRBV5-1 | TRBD2 | TGCGCCAGCCAGACTAGCGGGAAAGGAGAGACCCAGTACTTC | CASQTSGKGETQYF
TRBJ1-1 | TRBV7-3 | TRBD1 | TGTGCCAGCAGCCCCGAAGGGGCAGGGGGCGGGGTTGAAGCTTTCTTT | CASSPEGAGGGVEAFF
TRBJ2-3 | TRBV6-5 | . | TGTGCCAGCAGTTACAGTGGGGGGAATACGCAGTATTTT | CASSYSGGNTQYF
TRBJ1-2 | TRBV2 | TRBD1 | TGTGCCAGCAGTGAAGGGACAGGGAACTATGGCTACACCTTC | CASSEGTGNYGYTF
TRBJ2-2 | TRBV7-9 | TRBD2 | TGTGCCAGCAGCTTAGCCCGGACTAGCGGGGGGAACACCGGGGAGCTGTTTTTT | CASSLARTSGGNTGELFF
TRBJ2-7 | TRBV2 | . | TGTGCCAGCAGACAGGGCCCCTACGAGCAGTACTTC | CASRQGPYEQYF
TRBJ2-7 | TRBV11-2 | TRBD2 | TGTGCCAGCAGCTACGATGGACTAGCGGGGGACGCGCAGTACTTC | CASSYDGLAGDAQYF
TRBJ2-1 | TRBV6-1 | TRBD2 | TGTGCCAGCAGTGAAAGGACTAGCGGGGGGGCTGGAAATGAGCAGTTCTTC | CASSERTSGGAGNEQFF
TRBJ1-1 | TRBV7-3 | TRBD1 | TGTGCCAGCAGCCAAATGGGGCTAGGGCAGGGGGCTTCTGAAGCTTTCTTT | CASSQMGLGQGASEAFF
TRBJ1-1 | TRBV11-2 | TRBD1 | TGTGCCAGCAGCTTACAGGGGGCTTACACTGAAGCTTTCTTT | CASSLQGAYTEAFF